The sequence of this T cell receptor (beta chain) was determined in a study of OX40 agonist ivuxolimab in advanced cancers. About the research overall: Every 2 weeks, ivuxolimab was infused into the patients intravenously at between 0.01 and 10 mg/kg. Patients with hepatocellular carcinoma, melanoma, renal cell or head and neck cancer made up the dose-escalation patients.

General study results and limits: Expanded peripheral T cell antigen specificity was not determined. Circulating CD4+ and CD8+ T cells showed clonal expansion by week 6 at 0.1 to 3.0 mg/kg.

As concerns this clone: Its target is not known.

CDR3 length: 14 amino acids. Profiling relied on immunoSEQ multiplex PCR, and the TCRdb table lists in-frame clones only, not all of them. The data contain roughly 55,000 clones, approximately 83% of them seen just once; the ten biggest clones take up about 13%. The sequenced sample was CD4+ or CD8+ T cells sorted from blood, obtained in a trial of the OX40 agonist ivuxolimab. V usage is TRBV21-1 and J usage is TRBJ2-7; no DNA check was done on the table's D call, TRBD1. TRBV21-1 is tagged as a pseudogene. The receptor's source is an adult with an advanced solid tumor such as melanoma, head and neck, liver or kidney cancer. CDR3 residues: CASSKGPGQPKQYF. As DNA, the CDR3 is TGTGCCAGCAGCAAAGGGCCGGGACAGCCAAAGCAGTACTTC.